This T cell receptor beta chain was sequenced during a study of blood T cells in healthy people across ages. Through a sample-barcoded 5' primer and a J-beta primer mix, a second PCR was run for roughly 7 to 12 cycles. Via MiXCR, TCRdb re-called the 5' RACE reads, giving one row per CDR3 protein. Of some 1.4 million distinct CDR3 sequences in the sample, 42% were seen once. This clonotype was observed a handful of times. In germline, CDR1 is KGHDR, CDR2 SFDVKD. This CDR3 has 16 amino acids. Between the trimmed V and J ends, which lost 3 bases and 2 bases, there was a span of 13 bases. Material for sequencing was blood. This chain joins TRBV24-1 and TRBJ2-1, with D maybe TRBD2 (5 bases). The receptor's source is a woman aged 18-29 years in good health. The DNA of the CDR3 is TGTGCCACCAGTGATCCCCGGGAACCCCCCTACAATGAGCAGTTCTTC. As protein: CATSDPREPPYNEQFF.